This paragraph covers one T cell receptor beta chain sequence. An end of the junction does not agree with germline; a read error may underlie this. Clinicians made diagnoses from clinical symptoms, serum thyroxine, TRAb, thyroid ultrasound and orbital computed tomography. RNA transcripts were the source from which TCR beta CDR3 regions were amplified. First-round RT-PCR with HTBI primers preceded a second-round multiplex PCR. One entry per CDR3 protein, called by TCRdb with MiXCR from the multiplex PCR reads. The sample includes roughly 700,000 distinct CDR3 sequences, 35% to 50% of them seen just once. The data belong to a study of Graves' ophthalmopathy and Graves' hyperthyroidism. This CDR3 is built from 16 residues. The V gene's germline CDR1 is ENHRY and CDR2 SYGVKD.

The chain is built from TRBV10-3 and TRBJ1-2; D is unclear. The specimen was peripheral blood. The TCR was taken from an adult man with Graves' ophthalmopathy. CDR3 nucleotides: TGTGCCAGCAGTTACTCGGGCGGCCCAGCTAACTATGGCTACACCTTC. Amino acids: CASSYSGGPANYGYTF.